Given below is one T cell receptor (beta chain) in context. The antigen remains unidentified. The data derive from a study of T-cell memory formation after mild COVID-19. Study information: TCR clusters showed largely donor specificity.

V lost 4 bases, J lost 3 bases, and 10 bases stayed unmatched. This CDR3 is 16 amino acids long. Per germline, CDR1 SGHDT and CDR2 YYEEEE. After 5'RACE with constant-segment primers, TCR alpha and TCR beta cDNA libraries carrying sample barcodes and UMIs were obtained. TCRdb re-analysed the 5' RACE reads in MiXCR, keeping a single row per CDR3 protein. The sample has 50,000 or so distinct CDR3 sequences, 25% to 35% seen once. Findings of the study overall: CD8+ contracting clones occupied EMRA, while CD4+ ones occupied mainly CM and EM. That cross-reactive memory joined was suggested by some responding clones appearing in pre-infection memory.

The sequencing input was PBMCs or a T cell subset sorted from them (not recorded which). The receptor was isolated from a man aged 18 to 29 who had mild COVID-19 (a few samples of this study predate the infection). Cell type and time point are not known. The genes are TRBV5-6 and TRBJ1-1; 9 bases agree with TRBD1. CDR3 in DNA: TGTGCCAGCAGCGCCGGGACAGGGAAGTGGTACACTGAAGCTTTCTTT. It encodes CASSAGTGKWYTEAFF.